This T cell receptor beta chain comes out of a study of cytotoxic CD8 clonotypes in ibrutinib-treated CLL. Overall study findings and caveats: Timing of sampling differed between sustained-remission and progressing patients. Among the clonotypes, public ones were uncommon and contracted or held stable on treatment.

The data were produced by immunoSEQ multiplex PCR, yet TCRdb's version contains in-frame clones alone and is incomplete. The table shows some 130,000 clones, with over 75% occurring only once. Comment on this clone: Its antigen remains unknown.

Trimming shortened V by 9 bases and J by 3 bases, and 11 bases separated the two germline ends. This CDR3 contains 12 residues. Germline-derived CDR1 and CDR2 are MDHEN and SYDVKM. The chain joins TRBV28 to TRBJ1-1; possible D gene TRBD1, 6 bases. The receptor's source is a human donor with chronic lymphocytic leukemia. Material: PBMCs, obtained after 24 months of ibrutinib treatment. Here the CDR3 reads CASRGPYTEAFF. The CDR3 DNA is TGTGCCAGTCGGGGGCCCTACACTGAAGCTTTCTTT.